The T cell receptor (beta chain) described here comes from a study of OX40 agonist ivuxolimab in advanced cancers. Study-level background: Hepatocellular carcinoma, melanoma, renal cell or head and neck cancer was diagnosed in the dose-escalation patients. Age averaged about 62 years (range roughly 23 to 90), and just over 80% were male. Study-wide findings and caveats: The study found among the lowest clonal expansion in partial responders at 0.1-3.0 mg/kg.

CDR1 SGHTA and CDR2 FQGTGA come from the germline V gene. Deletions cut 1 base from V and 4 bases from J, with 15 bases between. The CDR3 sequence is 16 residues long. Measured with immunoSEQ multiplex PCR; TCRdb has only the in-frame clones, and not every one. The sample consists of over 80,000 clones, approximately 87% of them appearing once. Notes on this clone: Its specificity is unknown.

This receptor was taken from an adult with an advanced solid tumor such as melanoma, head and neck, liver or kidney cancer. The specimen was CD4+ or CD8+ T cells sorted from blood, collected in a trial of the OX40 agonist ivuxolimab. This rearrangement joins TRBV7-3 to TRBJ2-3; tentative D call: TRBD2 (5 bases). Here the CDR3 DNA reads TGTGCCAGCAGCTTAAGACCCACTAACGGGGCAGATACGCAGTATTTT. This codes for CASSLRPTNGADTQYF.